This T cell receptor beta chain originates from a study of neurological immune-mediated disorders. Study-wide findings and caveats: TCR-beta repertoires seemed private in all groups, with no expanded CDR3 amino acid sequences shared.

This clonotype was counted many times. No antigen is known for it. Germline assignment: CDR1 SEHNR and CDR2 FQNEAQ (reference sequence). CDR3 length: 13 residues. V gave up 5 bases and J gave up 3 bases, with 11 bases separating them. Every sequencing run produced over 180 million TCR-beta sequences that came from 15-18 subjects. One entry per CDR3 protein, called by TCRdb with MiXCR from the 5' RACE reads. The sample has 20,000 to 25,000 distinct CDR3 sequences, roughly 15% seen once. Specimen: PBMCs. This TCR derives from a female donor with HTLV-1-associated myelopathy (HAM/TSP). This sequence joins TRBV7-9 and TRBJ2-7; D is possibly TRBD1 (6 bases). The CDR3 sequence is CASSPGHNYEQYF. DNA for the CDR3: TGTGCCAGCAGCCCGGGACATAACTACGAGCAGTACTTC.